The 13 T cell receptor beta chains in this list originate from one sample, sequenced in a study of response to subunit inactivated influenza vaccine. Each CDR3 protein is one row after TCRdb ran MiXCR on the RT-PCR reads. Here the sample spans under 500,000 distinct CDR3 sequences, approximately 9.9% being singletons. The sequences come from PBMCs from blood, collected around seven weeks after vaccination. The origin of the receptors is a man aged 50 to 59 who received an inactivated influenza vaccine.

This clonotype was picked up many times. J is TRBJ2-3 and V is TRBV29-1, with TRBD2 as a possible D gene (6 bases). V was pared by 5 bases and J by 0 bases, with 9 bases between. CDR1 is SQVTM and CDR2 is ANQGSEA in the germline V gene. The length of the CDR3 is 13 residues. This CDR3 is CSVSGRSTDTQYF. The CDR3 DNA reads as TGCAGCGTTAGTGGGAGGAGCACAGATACGCAGTATTTT.

This clonotype was observed at least ten times. The chain employs TRBV9 and TRBJ2-2; the D is unclear. Trimming shortened V by 0 bases and J by 7 bases, and 13 bases separated the two germline ends. The CDR3 is 15 residues long. The germline V gene encodes CDR1 SGDLS and CDR2 YYNGEE. DNA for the CDR3: TGTGCCAGCAGCGTAGCTAGTCCGAGAGACGGGGAGCTGTTTTTT. Translating gives CASSVASPRDGELFF.

This clonotype was detected a few times. The genes are TRBV11-2 and TRBJ2-6; no clear D. Trimming removed 7 bases at V and 4 bases at J, with 8 bases between. Germline CDR1 SGHAT, CDR2 FQNNGV. The CDR3 has 13 amino acids. This CDR3 reads CASTGPGANVLTF. The CDR3 coding sequence is TGTGCCAGCACCGGGCCCGGGGCCAACGTCCTGACTTTC.

The genes are TRBV5-5 and TRBJ1-6; 7 bases fit TRBD1. The CDR3 sequence is 14 residues long. The V gene end was trimmed by 6 bases and the J gene end by 7 bases; junction bases not matched to a gene: 7. Germline V gives CDR1 SGHKS, CDR2 YYEKEE (reference sequence). CDR3 residues: CASTPGTENSPLHF. The DNA for the CDR3 is TGTGCCAGCACTCCCGGGACAGAGAATTCACCCCTCCACTTT. The full variable domain, with the rest looked up from reference TRBV5-5 and TRBJ1-6, is DAGVTQSPTHLIKTRGQQVTLRCSPISGHKSVSWYQQVLGQGPQFIFQYYEKEERGRGNFPDRFSARQFPNYSSELNVNALLLGDSALYLCASTPGTENSPLHFGNGTRLTVT.

This chain links TRBV9 with TRBJ2-7; TRBD1 matches at 9 bases. V trimming: 4 bases; J trimming: 3 bases; junction bases outside the gene matches: 8. Germline loops: CDR1 SGDLS, CDR2 YYNGEE. The CDR3 is made up of 15 amino acids. CDR3 protein: CASSPRTGEGYEQYF. CDR3 bases: TGTGCCAGCAGCCCCCGGACAGGGGAAGGCTACGAGCAGTACTTC.

The chain employs TRBV24-1 and TRBJ2-1; 8 nucleotides align to TRBD2. This CDR3 is built from 16 residues. Per the germline V gene, CDR1 is KGHDR and CDR2 is SFDVKD. V trimming: 5 bases; J trimming: 2 bases; junction bases outside the gene matches: 7. DNA for the CDR3: TGTGCCACCAGTGGCACGACCGGGAGGGCCTACAATGAGCAGTTCTTC. The encoded protein is CATSGTTGRAYNEQFF.

This clonotype was observed a few times. V gene TRBV6-5 combines with J gene TRBJ2-1; D unclear. The CDR3 loop spans 16 amino acids. The V end was cut by 3 bases, the J end by 3 bases, with 15 bases between. From germline, CDR1 is MNHEY and CDR2 SVGAGI. The CDR3 DNA is TGTGCCAGCAGTTATATGGCCAGTCCAGTCTACAATGAGCAGTTCTTC. Its translation is CASSYMASPVYNEQFF.

The chain carries TRBV29-1 and TRBJ2-1, with TRBD2 as a possible D gene (6 bases). Germline V lookup: CDR1 SQVTM, CDR2 ANQGSEA. Trimming took off 4 bases at V and 9 bases at J, with 13 bases between the two ends. The CDR3 sequence is 12 residues long. The CDR3: CSVVLAWGEQFF. The CDR3 nucleotides are TGCAGCGTTGTTCTAGCGTGGGGTGAGCAGTTCTTC.

The table lists this clonotype with a few counts. The gene calls are TRBV20-1 and TRBJ2-1, with a weak D call TRBD2 (5 bases). The length of the CDR3 is 12 residues. Looked up from germline, CDR1 is DFQATT and CDR2 is SNEGSKA (reference sequence). V lost 4 bases, J lost 4 bases, and 8 bases lay in between. In nucleotides, the CDR3 is TGCAGTGCTACGGGATCTTACAATGAGCAGTTCTTC. Protein: CSATGSYNEQFF.

The rearrangement uses TRBV5-6 and TRBJ2-1, with D possibly matching TRBD2 (6 bases). V lost 4 bases to trimming and J lost 3 bases, with 14 bases between them. This CDR3 is built from 15 residues. CDR1 is SGHDT, CDR2 YYEEEE, per germline. CDR3 coding DNA: TGTGCCAGCAGCCTAATTCCGGGAGACTACAATGAGCAGTTCTTC. Translated, it gives CASSLIPGDYNEQFF.

This chain links TRBV6-2 or TRBV6-3 with TRBJ2-1; 8 bases agree with TRBD2. The CDR3 is made up of 15 amino acids. V lost 1 base to trimming and J lost 6 bases; unmatched junction nucleotides: 5. Germline-derived CDR1 and CDR2 are MNHEY and SVGEGT. The CDR3 region is CASSYYFGGGNEQFF. The CDR3 DNA reads as TGTGCCAGCAGTTACTATTTCGGGGGGGGCAATGAGCAGTTCTTC.

A few counts support this clonotype. The chain recombines TRBV7-8 with TRBJ2-5, with unresolved D. CDR3 length: 14 amino acids. Germline V gives CDR1 SGHVS, CDR2 FQNEAQ. Trimming pared 3 bases from V and 2 bases from J, leaving 10 bases between. The CDR3 loop reads CASSFGDLQETQYF. In DNA, the CDR3 is TGTGCCAGCAGCTTTGGGGATTTACAAGAGACCCAGTACTTC.

This clonotype was observed a few times. This chain connects TRBV5-5 to TRBJ2-5; D may correspond to TRBD1 or TRBD2 (5 bases each). Germline assignment: CDR1 SGHKS and CDR2 YYEKEE (reference sequence). The CDR3 runs to 14 residues. V was shortened by 2 bases and J by 5 bases, with 13 bases between the two germline ends. The CDR3 spells CASSFGAVGETQYF. As DNA, the CDR3 is TGTGCCAGCAGCTTCGGGGCTGTGGGTGAGACCCAGTACTTC.